The source of this T cell receptor (beta chain) is a study of blood T cell repertoires in COVID-19. As processed by the authors: How many nucleated cells were present was estimated from reference gene primer amplification. Some clones are missing from TCRdb's copy, which holds only in-frame ones; the method was immunoSEQ multiplex PCR. V and J calls plus clone size are reproduced from that table; the DNA served to infer D and trimming. The table has about 130,000 clones, roughly 83% seen once. This sequence originates from a woman between 70 and 85 years old with COVID-19, enrolled during active disease. Sample: peripheral blood.

In nucleotides, the CDR3 is TGTGCCAGCAGCCAAGGCCGACAGGGCTGGAATGAGCAGTTCTTC. Translated, it gives CASSQGRQGWNEQFF. The V call is TRBV3-1 (or the pseudogene TRBV3-2), the J call TRBJ2-1; 7 nucleotides agree with TRBD1. CDR1 and CDR2 from the germline V gene are LGHDT and YNNKEL (reference sequence). V shed 1 base and J 7 bases; nucleotides not matched to a gene: 7. This CDR3 contains 15 residues.